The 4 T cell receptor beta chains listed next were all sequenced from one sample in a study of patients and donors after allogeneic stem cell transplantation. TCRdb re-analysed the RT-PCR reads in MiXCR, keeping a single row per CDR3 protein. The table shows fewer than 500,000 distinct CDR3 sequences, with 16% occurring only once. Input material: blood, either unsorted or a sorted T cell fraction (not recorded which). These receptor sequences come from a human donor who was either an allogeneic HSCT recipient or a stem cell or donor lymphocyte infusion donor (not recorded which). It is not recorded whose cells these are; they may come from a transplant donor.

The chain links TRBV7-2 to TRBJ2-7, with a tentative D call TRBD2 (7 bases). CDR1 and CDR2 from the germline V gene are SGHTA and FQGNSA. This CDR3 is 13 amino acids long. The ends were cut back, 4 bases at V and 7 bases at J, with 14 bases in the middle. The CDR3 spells CASSSPGGQEQYF. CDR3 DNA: TGTGCCAGCAGCTCCCCGGGGGGCCAAGAGCAGTACTTC.

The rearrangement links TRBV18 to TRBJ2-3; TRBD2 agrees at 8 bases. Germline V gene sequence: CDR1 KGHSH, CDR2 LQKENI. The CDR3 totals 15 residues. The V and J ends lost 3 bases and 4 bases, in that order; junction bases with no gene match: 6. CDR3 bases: TGTGCCAGCTCACCGAGGACTAGCCGGGCAGATACGCAGTATTTT. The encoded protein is CASSPRTSRADTQYF.

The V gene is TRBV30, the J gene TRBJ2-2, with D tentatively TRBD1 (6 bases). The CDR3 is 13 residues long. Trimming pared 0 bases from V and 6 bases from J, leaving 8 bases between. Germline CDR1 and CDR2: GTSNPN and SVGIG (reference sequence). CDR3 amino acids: CAWSVQGSGELFF. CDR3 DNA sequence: TGTGCCTGGAGTGTACAGGGTTCCGGGGAGCTGTTTTTT.

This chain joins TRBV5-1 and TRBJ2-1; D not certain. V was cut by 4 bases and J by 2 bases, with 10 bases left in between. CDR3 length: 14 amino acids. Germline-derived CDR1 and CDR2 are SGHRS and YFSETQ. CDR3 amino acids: CASSSRTTYNEQFF. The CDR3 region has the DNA TGCGCCAGCAGCAGTCGGACCACCTACAATGAGCAGTTCTTC.